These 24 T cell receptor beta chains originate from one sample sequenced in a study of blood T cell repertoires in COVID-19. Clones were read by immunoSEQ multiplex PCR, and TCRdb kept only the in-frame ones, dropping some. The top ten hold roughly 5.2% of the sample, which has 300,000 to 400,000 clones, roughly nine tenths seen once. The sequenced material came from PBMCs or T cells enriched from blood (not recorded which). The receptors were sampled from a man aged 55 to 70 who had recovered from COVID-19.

CDR3 loop: CASSPRQGVNTEAFF. CDR3 bases: TGTGCCAGCTCACCCCGACAGGGGGTCAACACTGAAGCTTTCTTT. This chain connects TRBV18 to TRBJ1-1; 9 nucleotides align to TRBD1. This CDR3 comprises 15 residues. V was pared by 3 bases and J by 2 bases, with 4 bases of the junction left unmatched. CDR1 and CDR2 from the germline V gene are KGHSH and LQKENI.

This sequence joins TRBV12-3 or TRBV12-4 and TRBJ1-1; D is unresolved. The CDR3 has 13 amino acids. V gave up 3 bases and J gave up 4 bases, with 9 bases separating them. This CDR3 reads CASSLVPGTEAFF. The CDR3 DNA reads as TGTGCCAGCAGTTTGGTCCCGGGCACTGAAGCTTTCTTT.

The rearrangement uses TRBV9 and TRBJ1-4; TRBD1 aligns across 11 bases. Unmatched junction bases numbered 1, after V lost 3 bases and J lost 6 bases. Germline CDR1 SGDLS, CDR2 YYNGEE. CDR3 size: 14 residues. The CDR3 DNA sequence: TGTGCCAGCAGCGCGGGACAGGGGGATGAAAAACTGTTTTTT. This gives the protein CASSAGQGDEKLFF.

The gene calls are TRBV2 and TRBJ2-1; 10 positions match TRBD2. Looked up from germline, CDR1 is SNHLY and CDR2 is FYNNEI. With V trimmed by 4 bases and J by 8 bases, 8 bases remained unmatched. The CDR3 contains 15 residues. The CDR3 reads CASSGEAGGPYEQFF. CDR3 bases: TGTGCCAGCAGTGGAGAAGCGGGAGGGCCGTATGAGCAGTTCTTC.

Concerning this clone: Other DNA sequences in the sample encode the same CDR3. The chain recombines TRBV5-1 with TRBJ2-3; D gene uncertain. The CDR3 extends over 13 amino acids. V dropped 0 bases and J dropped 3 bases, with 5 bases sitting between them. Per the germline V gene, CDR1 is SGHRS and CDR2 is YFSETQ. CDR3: CASSLAGTDTQYF. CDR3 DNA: TGCGCCAGCAGCTTGGCCGGGACAGATACGCAGTATTTT. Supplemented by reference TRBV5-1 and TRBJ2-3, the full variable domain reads KAGVTQTPRYLIKTRGQQVTLSCSPISGHRSVSWYQQTPGQGLQFLFEYFSETQRNKGNFPGRFSGRQFSNSRSEMNVSTLELGDSALYLCASSLAGTDTQYFGPGTRLTVL.

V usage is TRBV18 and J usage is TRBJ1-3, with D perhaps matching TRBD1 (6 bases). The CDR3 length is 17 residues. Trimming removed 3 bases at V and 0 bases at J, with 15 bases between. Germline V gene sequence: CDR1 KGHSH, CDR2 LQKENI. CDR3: CASSPSRQGISGNTIYF. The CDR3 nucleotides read TGTGCCAGCTCACCCTCCCGGCAGGGGATCTCTGGAAACACCATATATTTT. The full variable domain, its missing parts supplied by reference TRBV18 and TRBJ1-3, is NAGVMQNPRHLVRRRGQEARLRCSPMKGHSHVYWYRQLPEEGLKFMVYLQKENIIDESGMPKERFSAEFPKEGPSILRIQQVVRGDSAAYFCASSPSRQGISGNTIYFGEGSWLTVV.

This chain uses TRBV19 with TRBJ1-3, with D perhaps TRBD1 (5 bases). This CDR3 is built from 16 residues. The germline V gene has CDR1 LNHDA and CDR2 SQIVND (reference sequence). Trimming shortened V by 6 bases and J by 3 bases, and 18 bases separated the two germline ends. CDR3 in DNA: TGTGCCAGTAGCCGTGCAGGGCGCCCTAATGGAAACACCATATATTTT. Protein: CASSRAGRPNGNTIYF. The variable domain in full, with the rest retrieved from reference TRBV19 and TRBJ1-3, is DGGITQSPKYLFRKEGQNVTLSCEQNLNHDAMYWYRQDPGQGLRLIYYSQIVNDFQKGDIAEGYSVSREKKESFPLTVTSAQKNPTAFYLCASSRAGRPNGNTIYFGEGSWLTVV.

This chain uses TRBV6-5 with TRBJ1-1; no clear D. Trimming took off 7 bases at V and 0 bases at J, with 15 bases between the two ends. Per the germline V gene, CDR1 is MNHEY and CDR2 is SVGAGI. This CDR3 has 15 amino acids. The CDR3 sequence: CASNKLGGMNTEAFF. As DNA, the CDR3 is TGTGCCAGCAACAAATTGGGAGGGATGAACACTGAAGCTTTCTTT.

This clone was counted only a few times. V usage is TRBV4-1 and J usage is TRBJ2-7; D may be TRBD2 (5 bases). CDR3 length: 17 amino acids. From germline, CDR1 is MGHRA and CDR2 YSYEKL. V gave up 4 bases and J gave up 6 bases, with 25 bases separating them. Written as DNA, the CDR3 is TGCGCCAGCAGCCCCCAACTTAGGGTAGCGAGGAAGGGCGAGCAGTACTTC. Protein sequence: CASSPQLRVARKGEQYF.

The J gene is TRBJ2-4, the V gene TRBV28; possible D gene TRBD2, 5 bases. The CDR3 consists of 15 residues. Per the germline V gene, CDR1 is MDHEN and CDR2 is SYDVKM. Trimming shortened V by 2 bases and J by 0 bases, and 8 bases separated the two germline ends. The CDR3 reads CASSLEGLAKNIQYF. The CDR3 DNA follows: TGTGCCAGCAGTTTAGAGGGCCTAGCCAAAAACATTCAGTACTTC.

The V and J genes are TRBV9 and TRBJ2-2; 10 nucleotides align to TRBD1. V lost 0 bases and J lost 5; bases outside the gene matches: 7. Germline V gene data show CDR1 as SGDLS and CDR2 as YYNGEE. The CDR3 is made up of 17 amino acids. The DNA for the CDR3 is TGTGCCAGCAGCGTAGGTCTAGACAGGGGGCTTACCGGGGAGCTGTTTTTT. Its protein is CASSVGLDRGLTGELFF.

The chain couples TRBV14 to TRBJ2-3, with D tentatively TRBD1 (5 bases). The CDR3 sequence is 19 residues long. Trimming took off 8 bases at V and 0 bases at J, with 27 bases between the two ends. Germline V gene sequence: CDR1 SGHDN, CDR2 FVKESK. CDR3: CASPLVRRDLRGSTDTQYF. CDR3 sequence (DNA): TGTGCCAGCCCCTTGGTAAGGCGCGACCTTAGGGGTAGCACAGATACGCAGTATTTT.

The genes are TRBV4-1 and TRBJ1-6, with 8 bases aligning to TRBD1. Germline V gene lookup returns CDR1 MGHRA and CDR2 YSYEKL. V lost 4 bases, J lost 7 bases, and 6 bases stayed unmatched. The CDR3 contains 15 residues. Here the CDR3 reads CASSPPDRENSPLHF. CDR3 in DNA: TGCGCCAGCAGCCCCCCGGACAGGGAAAATTCACCCCTCCACTTT.

The CDR3 reads CASSPAGDLTQETQYF. DNA for the CDR3: TGTGCCAGCAGTCCTGCGGGGGATTTGACCCAAGAGACCCAGTACTTC. V is TRBV28 and J is TRBJ2-5; the match to TRBD2 covers 7 bases. The CDR3 has 16 residues. In germline, CDR1 is MDHEN, CDR2 SYDVKM. V was clipped by 5 bases and J by 1 base; unmatched bases: 10.

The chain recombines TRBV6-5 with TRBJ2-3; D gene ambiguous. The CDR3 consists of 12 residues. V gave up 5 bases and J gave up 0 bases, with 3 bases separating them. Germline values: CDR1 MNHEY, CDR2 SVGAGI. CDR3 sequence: CASSPSTDTQYF. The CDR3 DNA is TGTGCCAGCAGTCCTAGCACAGATACGCAGTATTTT.

CDR3 DNA sequence: TGTGCCAGCAGCTTGGCCGTTCAGTCCACCGGGGAGCTGTTTTTT. Translated, it gives CASSLAVQSTGELFF. This chain connects TRBV5-4 to TRBJ2-2; D is unresolved. V dropped 0 bases and J dropped 4 bases, with 10 bases sitting between them. Looked up from germline, CDR1 is SGHNT and CDR2 is YYREEE (reference sequence). This CDR3 region has 15 residues.

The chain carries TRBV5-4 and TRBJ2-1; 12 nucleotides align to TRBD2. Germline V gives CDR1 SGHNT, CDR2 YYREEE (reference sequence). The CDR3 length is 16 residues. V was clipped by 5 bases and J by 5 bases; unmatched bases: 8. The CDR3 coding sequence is TGTGCCAGCAGTTTCCGACTAGCGGGAGACCACAATGAGCAGTTCTTC. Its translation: CASSFRLAGDHNEQFF.

CDR3 nucleotide sequence: TGCGCCAGCAGCTTGGCCTTGACAGGCTATGGCTACACCTTC. This translates into CASSLALTGYGYTF. The V gene is TRBV5-1, the J gene TRBJ1-2; D might be TRBD1 (6 bases). This CDR3 comprises 14 residues. V was pared by 0 bases and J by 4 bases, with 10 bases between. Germline lookup yields CDR1 SGHRS and CDR2 YFSETQ.

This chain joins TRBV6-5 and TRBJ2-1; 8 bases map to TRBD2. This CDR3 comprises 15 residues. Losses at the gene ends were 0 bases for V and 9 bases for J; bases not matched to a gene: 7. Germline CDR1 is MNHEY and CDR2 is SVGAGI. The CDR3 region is CASSYSAGAGGEQFF. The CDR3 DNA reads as TGTGCCAGCAGTTACTCAGCGGGAGCGGGCGGTGAGCAGTTCTTC.

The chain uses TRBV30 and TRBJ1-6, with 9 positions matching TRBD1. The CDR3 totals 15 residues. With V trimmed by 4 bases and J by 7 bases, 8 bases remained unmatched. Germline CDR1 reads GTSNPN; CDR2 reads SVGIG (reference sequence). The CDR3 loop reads CAWTQRDRENSPLHF. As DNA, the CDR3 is TGTGCCTGGACACAACGGGACAGGGAGAATTCACCCCTCCACTTT.

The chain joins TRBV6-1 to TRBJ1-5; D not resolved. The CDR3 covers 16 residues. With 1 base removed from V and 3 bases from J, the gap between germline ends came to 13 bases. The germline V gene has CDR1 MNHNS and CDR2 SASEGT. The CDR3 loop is CASSEEEQRSNQPQHF. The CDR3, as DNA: TGTGCCAGCAGTGAAGAGGAGCAGCGGTCCAATCAGCCCCAGCATTTT.

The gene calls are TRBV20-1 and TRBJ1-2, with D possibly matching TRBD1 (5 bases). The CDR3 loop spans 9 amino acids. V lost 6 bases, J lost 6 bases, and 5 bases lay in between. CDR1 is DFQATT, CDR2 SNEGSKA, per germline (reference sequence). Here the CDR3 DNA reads TGCAGTGCCAGGGATGGCTACACCTTC. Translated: CSARDGYTF.

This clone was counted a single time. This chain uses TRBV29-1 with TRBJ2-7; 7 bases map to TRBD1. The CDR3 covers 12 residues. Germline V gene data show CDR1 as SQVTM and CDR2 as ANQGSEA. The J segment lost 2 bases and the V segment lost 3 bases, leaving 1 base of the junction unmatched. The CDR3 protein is CSVEGQTYEQYF. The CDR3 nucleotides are TGCAGCGTTGAGGGACAGACCTACGAGCAGTACTTC.

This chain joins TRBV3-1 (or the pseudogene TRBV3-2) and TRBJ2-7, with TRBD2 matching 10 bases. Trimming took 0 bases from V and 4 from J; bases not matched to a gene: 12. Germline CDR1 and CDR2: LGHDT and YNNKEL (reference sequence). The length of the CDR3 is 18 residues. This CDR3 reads CASSQDQASGSLMYEQYF. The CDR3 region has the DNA TGTGCCAGCAGCCAAGATCAGGCTAGCGGGAGTCTAATGTACGAGCAGTACTTC.